These T cell receptor beta chains were read from a single sample in a study of blood T cell repertoires in COVID-19. Measured with immunoSEQ multiplex PCR; TCRdb has only the in-frame clones, and not every one. The table has some 100,000 clones, 80% to 95% seen once. The sample comprised peripheral blood. The receptor set was obtained from a man between 60 and 70 years old with acute or convalescent COVID-19. Each CDR3 is given with its conserved first and last residue. The D gene is left open where the match is weak. Size is stated for part of the rows, as once, few or many counts, or as a class when the clone is expanded.

j_call: TRBJ2-5
clone_size: few
v_call: TRBV6-6
cdr3_length: 12
d_call: TRBD2
cdr3_nt: TGTGCCAGTAAAGCGGGATCGGAGACCCAGTACTTC
cdr3_aa: CASKAGSETQYF

j_call: TRBJ2-7
clone_size: NA
v_call: TRBV30
cdr3_length: 13
d_call: TRBD2
cdr3_nt: TGTGCCTGGAGTCAAATAGCGGGAGCCGAGCAGTACTTC
cdr3_aa: CAWSQIAGAEQYF

j_call: TRBJ2-2
clone_size: NA
v_call: TRBV29-1
cdr3_length: 16
d_call: TRBD2
cdr3_nt: TGCAGCGTTACGGGACTAGCGGGAGTCGAGCCCGGGGAGCTGTTTTTT
cdr3_aa: CSVTGLAGVEPGELFF

j_call: TRBJ1-3
clone_size: NA
v_call: TRBV6-5
cdr3_length: 14
d_call: NA
cdr3_nt: TGTGCCAGCAGGGCCGCCGGGAGGGGAAACACCATATATTTT
cdr3_aa: CASRAAGRGNTIYF

j_call: TRBJ1-5
clone_size: NA
v_call: TRBV19
cdr3_length: 14
d_call: NA
cdr3_nt: TGTGCCAGTAGTATAGGGGGGCTCAATCAGCCCCAGCATTTT
cdr3_aa: CASSIGGLNQPQHF

j_call: TRBJ1-1
clone_size: NA
v_call: TRBV4-1
cdr3_length: 15
d_call: NA
cdr3_nt: TGCGCCAGCAGCCAATTCGGGGGGGGGAACACTGAAGCTTTCTTT
cdr3_aa: CASSQFGGGNTEAFF

j_call: TRBJ1-2
clone_size: NA
v_call: TRBV7-9
cdr3_length: 12
d_call: NA
cdr3_nt: TGTGCCAGCACCTCAAATTCTATAGACTACACCTTC
cdr3_aa: CASTSNSIDYTF

j_call: TRBJ1-2
clone_size: NA
v_call: TRBV19
cdr3_length: 14
d_call: TRBD1
cdr3_nt: TGTGCCAGTACCGCCCGGACAGGGAAATATGGCTACACCTTC
cdr3_aa: CASTARTGKYGYTF

j_call: TRBJ1-2
clone_size: NA
v_call: TRBV28
cdr3_length: 15
d_call: NA
cdr3_nt: TGTGCCAGCAGTACCAGGACAGTCGGTGCCCCTGGCTACACCTTC
cdr3_aa: CASSTRTVGAPGYTF

j_call: TRBJ1-5
clone_size: NA
v_call: TRBV30
cdr3_length: 15
d_call: TRBD1
cdr3_nt: TGTGCCTGGAGTGGGACAGGGAATGGCAATCAGCCCCAGCATTTT
cdr3_aa: CAWSGTGNGNQPQHF

j_call: TRBJ2-2
clone_size: NA
v_call: TRBV7-8
cdr3_length: 20
d_call: TRBD2
cdr3_nt: TGTGCCAGCAGCCCCAACCTCCGGGCTGGGGCTAGCGGCTACACCGGGGAGCTGTTTTTT
cdr3_aa: CASSPNLRAGASGYTGELFF

j_call: TRBJ2-3
clone_size: NA
v_call: TRBV19
cdr3_length: 15
d_call: TRBD1
cdr3_nt: TGTGCCAGTAGTCCCGGACAGGGGGGCACAGATACGCAGTATTTT
cdr3_aa: CASSPGQGGTDTQYF

j_call: TRBJ2-1
clone_size: few
v_call: TRBV24-1
cdr3_length: 16
d_call: TRBD1
cdr3_nt: TGTGCCACCAGTGATCACCTGACAGGGACCTACAATGAGCAGTTCTTC
cdr3_aa: CATSDHLTGTYNEQFF

j_call: TRBJ1-5
clone_size: NA
v_call: TRBV19
cdr3_length: 15
d_call: TRBD1
cdr3_nt: TGTGCCAGTAGTATCGGGACAGGGGCCAATCAGCCCCAGCATTTT
cdr3_aa: CASSIGTGANQPQHF

j_call: TRBJ2-5
clone_size: NA
v_call: TRBV6-5
cdr3_length: 12
d_call: NA
cdr3_nt: TGTGCCAGCGGTACTTCCCAAGAGACCCAGTACTTC
cdr3_aa: CASGTSQETQYF

j_call: TRBJ1-3
clone_size: NA
v_call: TRBV18
cdr3_length: 18
d_call: NA
cdr3_nt: TGTGCCAGCTCACCACGTCTTGAGGGTTCAGTCTCTGGAAACACCATATATTTT
cdr3_aa: CASSPRLEGSVSGNTIYF

j_call: TRBJ1-2
clone_size: NA
v_call: TRBV6-1
cdr3_length: 16
d_call: NA
cdr3_nt: TGTGCCAGCAGTGAAAGTATAGGACAGCCCCGGCGCGGCTACACCTTC
cdr3_aa: CASSESIGQPRRGYTF

j_call: TRBJ1-5
clone_size: NA
v_call: TRBV30
cdr3_length: 13
d_call: NA
cdr3_nt: TGTGCCTGGAGTGTTGGGGGGGACCAGCCCCAGCATTTT
cdr3_aa: CAWSVGGDQPQHF

j_call: TRBJ1-2
clone_size: NA
v_call: TRBV7-2
cdr3_length: 14
d_call: NA
cdr3_nt: TGTGCCAGCGGGTCCGGCCAGGGTTTCTATGGCTACACCTTC
cdr3_aa: CASGSGQGFYGYTF

j_call: TRBJ1-6
clone_size: NA
v_call: TRBV2
cdr3_length: 16
d_call: NA
cdr3_nt: TGTGCCAGCAGGGAACGCGGAAGCTCCTATAATTCACCCCTCCACTTT
cdr3_aa: CASRERGSSYNSPLHF

j_call: TRBJ2-2
clone_size: NA
v_call: TRBV9
cdr3_length: 16
d_call: NA
cdr3_nt: TGTGCCAGCAGCGTAGGAAAGAGTACGAACACCGGGGAGCTGTTTTTT
cdr3_aa: CASSVGKSTNTGELFF

j_call: TRBJ1-1
clone_size: NA
v_call: TRBV18
cdr3_length: 18
d_call: TRBD1
cdr3_nt: TGTGCCAGCTCAAACTTCCGGGACAGACTCTTGATGAACACTGAAGCTTTCTTT
cdr3_aa: CASSNFRDRLLMNTEAFF

j_call: TRBJ1-5
clone_size: NA
v_call: TRBV10-3
cdr3_length: 16
d_call: TRBD1
cdr3_nt: TGTGCCATCAGTGAGCCCGGGACAGGGAGAGGTCAGCCCCAGCATTTT
cdr3_aa: CAISEPGTGRGQPQHF

j_call: TRBJ2-1
clone_size: NA
v_call: TRBV3-1/TRBV3-2
cdr3_length: 20
d_call: TRBD2
cdr3_nt: TGTGCCAGCAGCCAAGACTTCCTACTTAGGCGGACTAGCGGGAGGGGTGAGCAGTTCTTC
cdr3_aa: CASSQDFLLRRTSGRGEQFF

j_call: TRBJ2-1
clone_size: NA
v_call: TRBV10-2
cdr3_length: 14
d_call: TRBD2
cdr3_nt: TGCGCCAGCAAGCTAGCGGGATCCTACAATGAGCAGTTCTTC
cdr3_aa: CASKLAGSYNEQFF

j_call: TRBJ2-5
clone_size: NA
v_call: TRBV7-9
cdr3_length: 16
d_call: NA
cdr3_nt: TGTGCCAGCAGCTTAAGAGGTACTGACAGTCAAGAGACCCAGTACTTC
cdr3_aa: CASSLRGTDSQETQYF

j_call: TRBJ1-4
clone_size: NA
v_call: TRBV2
cdr3_length: 14
d_call: NA
cdr3_nt: TGTGCCAGCAGTGTCGACATGACTAATGAAAAACTGTTTTTT
cdr3_aa: CASSVDMTNEKLFF

j_call: TRBJ2-2
clone_size: NA
v_call: TRBV18
cdr3_length: 15
d_call: TRBD1
cdr3_nt: TGTGCCAGCTCACCAGGGACAGCGAACACCGGGGAGCTGTTTTTT
cdr3_aa: CASSPGTANTGELFF

j_call: TRBJ1-2
clone_size: once
v_call: TRBV5-8
cdr3_length: 16
d_call: TRBD1
cdr3_nt: TGTGCCAGCAGCTTGGGGGAGACAGGGGGCGGCTATGGCTACACCTTC
cdr3_aa: CASSLGETGGGYGYTF

j_call: TRBJ1-1
clone_size: NA
v_call: TRBV2
cdr3_length: 10
d_call: NA
cdr3_nt: TGTGCCAGCAGCTCGGGTGAAGCTTTCTTT
cdr3_aa: CASSSGEAFF

j_call: TRBJ2-1
clone_size: NA
v_call: TRBV2
cdr3_length: 15
d_call: NA
cdr3_nt: TGTGCCAGCAGTGAAAGGGCTAGCTCAGGAAATGAGCAGTTCTTC
cdr3_aa: CASSERASSGNEQFF

j_call: TRBJ1-5
clone_size: NA
v_call: TRBV19
cdr3_length: 16
d_call: NA
cdr3_nt: TGTGCCAGTAGTATGGGCCGGGGGGCGTCCAGTCAGCCCCAGCATTTT
cdr3_aa: CASSMGRGASSQPQHF

j_call: TRBJ2-2
clone_size: once
v_call: TRBV10-1
cdr3_length: 16
d_call: NA
cdr3_nt: TGCGCCAGCAGTGAGATCCCTCCAGGGGACACCGGGGAGCTGTTTTTT
cdr3_aa: CASSEIPPGDTGELFF

j_call: TRBJ1-5
clone_size: NA
v_call: TRBV5-5
cdr3_length: 18
d_call: NA
cdr3_nt: TGTGCCAGCAGCTTGGGACCACAGGCCCTCGGATTCAATCAGCCCCAGCATTTT
cdr3_aa: CASSLGPQALGFNQPQHF

j_call: TRBJ2-3
clone_size: NA
v_call: TRBV7-2
cdr3_length: 11
d_call: NA
cdr3_nt: TGTGCCAGCTCTGTCACAGATACGCAGTATTTT
cdr3_aa: CASSVTDTQYF

j_call: TRBJ2-5
clone_size: NA
v_call: TRBV7-9
cdr3_length: 14
d_call: NA
cdr3_nt: TGTGCCAGCAGCTTAGTGACTCTTCAAGAGACCCAGTACTTC
cdr3_aa: CASSLVTLQETQYF

j_call: TRBJ1-4
clone_size: NA
v_call: TRBV6-5
cdr3_length: 15
d_call: NA
cdr3_nt: TGTGCCAGCAGGAGAGGCAGGGCCGCCACTGAAAAACTGTTTTTT
cdr3_aa: CASRRGRAATEKLFF

j_call: TRBJ1-3
clone_size: NA
v_call: TRBV19
cdr3_length: 16
d_call: NA
cdr3_nt: TGTGCCACCGCCCGAGGAGGTGGGAGCTCTGGAAACACCATATATTTT
cdr3_aa: CATARGGGSSGNTIYF

j_call: TRBJ2-2
clone_size: NA
v_call: TRBV6-5
cdr3_length: 16
d_call: NA
cdr3_nt: TGTGCCAGCAGTTATCATGGGTCGGCGGCCACCGGGGAGCTGTTTTTT
cdr3_aa: CASSYHGSAATGELFF

j_call: TRBJ1-2
clone_size: once
v_call: TRBV21-1
cdr3_length: 16
d_call: NA
cdr3_nt: TGTGCCAGCAGCAAGGGGGGGGCTGCCCCCCACTATGGCTACACCTTC
cdr3_aa: CASSKGGAAPHYGYTF

j_call: TRBJ1-4
clone_size: NA
v_call: TRBV30
cdr3_length: 15
d_call: TRBD1
cdr3_nt: TGTGCCTGGAGTATACCGGGACAGGGGGGCGAAAAACTGTTTTTT
cdr3_aa: CAWSIPGQGGEKLFF

j_call: TRBJ2-5
clone_size: NA
v_call: TRBV19
cdr3_length: 13
d_call: NA
cdr3_nt: TGTGCCAGTAGTATGGGCCCTATGGAGACCCAGTACTTC
cdr3_aa: CASSMGPMETQYF

j_call: TRBJ1-6
clone_size: NA
v_call: TRBV25-1
cdr3_length: 15
d_call: TRBD1
cdr3_nt: TGTGCCAGCAGTGGTGGGACAGGAAGTAATTCACCCCTCCACTTT
cdr3_aa: CASSGGTGSNSPLHF

j_call: TRBJ2-2
clone_size: NA
v_call: TRBV12-3/TRBV12-4
cdr3_length: 12
d_call: TRBD2
cdr3_nt: TGTGCCAGCAGCCAGACTAGCCTGGAGCTGTTTTTT
cdr3_aa: CASSQTSLELFF